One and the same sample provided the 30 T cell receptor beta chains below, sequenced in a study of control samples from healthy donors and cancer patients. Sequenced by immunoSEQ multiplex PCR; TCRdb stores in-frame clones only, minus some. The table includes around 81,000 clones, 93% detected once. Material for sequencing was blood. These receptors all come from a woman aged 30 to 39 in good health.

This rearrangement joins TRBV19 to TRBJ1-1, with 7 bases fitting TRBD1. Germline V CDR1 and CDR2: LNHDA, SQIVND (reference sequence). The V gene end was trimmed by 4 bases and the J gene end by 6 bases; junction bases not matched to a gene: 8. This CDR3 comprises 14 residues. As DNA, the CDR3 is TGTGCCAGTAGTACGAGGGGGCTAGGCGCTGAAGCTTTCTTT. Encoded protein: CASSTRGLGAEAFF.

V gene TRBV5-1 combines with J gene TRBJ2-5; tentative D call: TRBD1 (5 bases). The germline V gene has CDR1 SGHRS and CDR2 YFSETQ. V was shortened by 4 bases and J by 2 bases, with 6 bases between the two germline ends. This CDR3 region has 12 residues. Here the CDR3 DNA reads TGCGCCAGCAGCCGACAGCAAGAGACCCAGTACTTC. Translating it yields CASSRQQETQYF.

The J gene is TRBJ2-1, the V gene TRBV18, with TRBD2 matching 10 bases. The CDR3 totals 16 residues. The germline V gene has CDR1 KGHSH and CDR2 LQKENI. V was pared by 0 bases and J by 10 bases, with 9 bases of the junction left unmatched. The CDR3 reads CASSPPEAGGQREQFF. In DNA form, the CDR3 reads TGTGCCAGCTCACCACCAGAAGCGGGGGGGCAACGGGAGCAGTTCTTC.

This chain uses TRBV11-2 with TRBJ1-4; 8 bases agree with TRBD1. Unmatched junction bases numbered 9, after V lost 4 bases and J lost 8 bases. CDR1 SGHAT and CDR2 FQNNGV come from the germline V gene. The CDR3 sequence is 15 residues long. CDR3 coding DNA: TGTGCCAGCAGCTCCCCCAGGGGGCGCAGAGAAAAACTGTTTTTT. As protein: CASSSPRGRREKLFF.

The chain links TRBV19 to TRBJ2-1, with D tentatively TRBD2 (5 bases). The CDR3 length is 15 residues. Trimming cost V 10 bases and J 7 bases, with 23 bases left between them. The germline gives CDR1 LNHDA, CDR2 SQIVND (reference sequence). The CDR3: CATSPGIMLSNEQFF. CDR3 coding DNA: TGTGCCACCTCCCCCGGGATCATGCTCTCGAATGAGCAGTTCTTC.

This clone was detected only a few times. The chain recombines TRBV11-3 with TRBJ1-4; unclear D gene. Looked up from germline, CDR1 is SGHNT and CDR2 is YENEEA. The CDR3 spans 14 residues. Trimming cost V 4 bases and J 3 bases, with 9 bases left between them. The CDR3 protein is CASSSRGANEKLFF. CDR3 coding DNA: TGTGCCAGCAGCTCCCGGGGTGCTAATGAAAAACTGTTTTTT.

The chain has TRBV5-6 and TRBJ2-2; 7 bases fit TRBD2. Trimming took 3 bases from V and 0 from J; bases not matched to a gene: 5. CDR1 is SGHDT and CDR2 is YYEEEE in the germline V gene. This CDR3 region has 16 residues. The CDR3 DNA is TGTGCCAGCAGCTCCTATGCGGGGGCGAACACCGGGGAGCTGTTTTTT. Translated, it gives CASSSYAGANTGELFF.

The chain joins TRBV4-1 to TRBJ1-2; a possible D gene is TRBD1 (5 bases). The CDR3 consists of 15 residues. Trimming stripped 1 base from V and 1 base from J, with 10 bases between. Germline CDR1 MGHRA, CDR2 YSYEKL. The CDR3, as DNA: TGCGCCAGCAGCCAAGTTAGACAGTTTAACTATGGCTACACCTTC. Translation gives CASSQVRQFNYGYTF.

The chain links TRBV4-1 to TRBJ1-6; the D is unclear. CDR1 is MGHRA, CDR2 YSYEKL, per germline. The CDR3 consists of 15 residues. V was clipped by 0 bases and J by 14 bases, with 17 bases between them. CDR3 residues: CASSQDLQAPPTLHF. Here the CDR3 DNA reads TGCGCCAGCAGCCAAGATCTCCAGGCCCCCCCGACCCTCCACTTT.

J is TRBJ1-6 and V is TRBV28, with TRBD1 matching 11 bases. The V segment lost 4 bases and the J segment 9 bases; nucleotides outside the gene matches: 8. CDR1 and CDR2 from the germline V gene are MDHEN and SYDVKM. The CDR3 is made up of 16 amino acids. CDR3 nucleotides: TGTGCCAGCAGTTCCGGACAGGGGGCATTTAGTTCACCCCTCCACTTT. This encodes CASSSGQGAFSSPLHF.

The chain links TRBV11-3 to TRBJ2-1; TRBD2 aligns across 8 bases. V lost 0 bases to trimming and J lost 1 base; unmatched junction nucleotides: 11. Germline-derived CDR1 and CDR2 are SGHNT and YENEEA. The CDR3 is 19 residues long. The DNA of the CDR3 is TGTGCCAGCAGCTTAGATTTGGCCGGGAGGGCCGCATCCTACAATGAGCAGTTCTTC. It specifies CASSLDLAGRAASYNEQFF.

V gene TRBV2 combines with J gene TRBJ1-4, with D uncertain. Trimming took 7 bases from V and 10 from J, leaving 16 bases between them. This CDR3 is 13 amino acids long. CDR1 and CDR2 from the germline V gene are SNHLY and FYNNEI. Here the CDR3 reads CASKATGPGKLFF. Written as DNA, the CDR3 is TGTGCCAGCAAAGCGACTGGGCCCGGAAAACTGTTTTTT.

Here the CDR3 reads CASSLTSGVADTQYF. CDR3 nucleotide sequence: TGTGCCAGCAGCTTAACGTCAGGAGTCGCAGATACGCAGTATTTT. The rearrangement uses TRBV7-3 and TRBJ2-3; D not resolved. CDR1 is SGHTA and CDR2 is FQGTGA in the germline V gene. The CDR3 sequence is 15 residues long. Trimming shortened V by 0 bases and J by 4 bases, and 11 bases separated the two germline ends.

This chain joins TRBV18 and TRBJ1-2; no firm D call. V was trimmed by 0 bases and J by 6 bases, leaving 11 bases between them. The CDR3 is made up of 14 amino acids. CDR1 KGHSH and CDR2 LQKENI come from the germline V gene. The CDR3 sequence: CASSPPAREDGYTF. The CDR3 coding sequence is TGTGCCAGCTCACCACCGGCGAGGGAGGATGGCTACACCTTC.

In DNA, the CDR3 is TGCAGTGCTAGTGGGACTAGCGGGAGGCTATCGGAGGAGCAGTACTTC. The encoded protein is CSASGTSGRLSEEQYF. The genes are TRBV20-1 and TRBJ2-7, with 15 nucleotides matching TRBD2. In germline, CDR1 is DFQATT, CDR2 SNEGSKA (reference sequence). The CDR3 has 16 residues. V trimming: 3 bases; J trimming: 7 bases; junction bases outside the gene matches: 10.

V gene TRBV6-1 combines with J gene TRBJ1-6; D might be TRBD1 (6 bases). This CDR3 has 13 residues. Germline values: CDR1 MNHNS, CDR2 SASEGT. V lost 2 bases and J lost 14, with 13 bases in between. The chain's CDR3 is CASSETGNEALHF. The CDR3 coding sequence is TGTGCCAGCAGTGAAACAGGGAATGAGGCCCTCCACTTT.

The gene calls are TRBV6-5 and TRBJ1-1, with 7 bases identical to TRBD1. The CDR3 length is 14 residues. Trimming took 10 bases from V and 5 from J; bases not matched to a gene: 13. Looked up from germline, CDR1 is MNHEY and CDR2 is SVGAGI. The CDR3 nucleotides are TGTGCCACCCACCCGGAACAGGGGCGAACTGAAGCTTTCTTT. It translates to CATHPEQGRTEAFF.

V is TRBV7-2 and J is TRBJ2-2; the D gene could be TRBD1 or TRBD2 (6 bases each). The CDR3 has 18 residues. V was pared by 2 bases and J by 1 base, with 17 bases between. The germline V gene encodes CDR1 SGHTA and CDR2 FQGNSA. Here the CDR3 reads CASSLKVGGLGNTGELFF. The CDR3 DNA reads TGTGCCAGCAGCTTAAAAGTGGGGGGCTTAGGGAACACCGGGGAGCTGTTTTTT. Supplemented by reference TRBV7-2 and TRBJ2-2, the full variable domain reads GAGVSQSPSNKVTEKGKDVELRCDPISGHTALYWYRQSLGQGLEFLIYFQGNSAPDKSGLPSDRFSAERTGGSVSTLTIQRTQQEDSAVYLCASSLKVGGLGNTGELFFGEGSRLTVL.

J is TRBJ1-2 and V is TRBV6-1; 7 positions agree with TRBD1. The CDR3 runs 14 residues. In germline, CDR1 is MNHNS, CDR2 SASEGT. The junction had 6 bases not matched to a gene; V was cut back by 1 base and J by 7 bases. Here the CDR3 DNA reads TGTGCCAGCAGTGAAGGGTCTGACAGGGTTGGCTACACCTTC. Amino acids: CASSEGSDRVGYTF.

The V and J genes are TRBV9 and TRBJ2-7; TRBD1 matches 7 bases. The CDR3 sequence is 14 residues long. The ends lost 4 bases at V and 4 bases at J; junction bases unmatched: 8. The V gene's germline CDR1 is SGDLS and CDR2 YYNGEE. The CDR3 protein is CASSPYLQGYEQYF. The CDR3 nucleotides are TGTGCCAGCAGCCCTTACCTACAGGGGTACGAGCAGTACTTC.

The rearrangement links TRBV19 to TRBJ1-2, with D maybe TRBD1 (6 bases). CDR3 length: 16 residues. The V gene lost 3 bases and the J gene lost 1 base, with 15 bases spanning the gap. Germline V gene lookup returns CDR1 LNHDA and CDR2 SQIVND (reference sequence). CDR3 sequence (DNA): TGTGCCAGTAGTATTACCGACAGGAAGATTAACTATGGCTACACCTTC. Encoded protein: CASSITDRKINYGYTF.

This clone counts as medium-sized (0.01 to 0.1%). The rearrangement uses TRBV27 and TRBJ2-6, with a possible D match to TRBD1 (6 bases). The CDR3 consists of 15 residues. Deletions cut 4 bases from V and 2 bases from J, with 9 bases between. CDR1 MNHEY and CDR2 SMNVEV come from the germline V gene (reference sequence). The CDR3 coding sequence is TGTGCCAGCAGTTCCCCAGGGGCTGGGGCCAACGTCCTGACTTTC. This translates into CASSSPGAGANVLTF.

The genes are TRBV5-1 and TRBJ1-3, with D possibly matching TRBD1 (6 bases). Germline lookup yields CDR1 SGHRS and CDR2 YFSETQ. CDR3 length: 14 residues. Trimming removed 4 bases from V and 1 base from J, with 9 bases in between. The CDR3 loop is CASSPGHSGNTIYF. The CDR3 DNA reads TGCGCCAGCAGCCCGGGACATTCTGGAAACACCATATATTTT.

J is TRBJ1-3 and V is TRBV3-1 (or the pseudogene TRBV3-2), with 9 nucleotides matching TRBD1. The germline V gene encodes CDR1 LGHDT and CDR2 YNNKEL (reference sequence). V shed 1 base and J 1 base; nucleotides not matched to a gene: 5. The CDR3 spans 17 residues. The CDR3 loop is CASSQGTGGRSGNTIYF. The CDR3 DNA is TGTGCCAGCAGCCAAGGAACAGGGGGCAGGTCTGGAAACACCATATATTTT.

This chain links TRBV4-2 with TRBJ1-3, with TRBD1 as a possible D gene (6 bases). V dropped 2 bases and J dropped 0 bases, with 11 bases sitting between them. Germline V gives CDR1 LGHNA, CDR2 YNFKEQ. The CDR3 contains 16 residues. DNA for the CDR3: TGTGCCAGCAGCCAAAAACCGGGGGCCTCTGGAAACACCATATATTTT. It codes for CASSQKPGASGNTIYF.

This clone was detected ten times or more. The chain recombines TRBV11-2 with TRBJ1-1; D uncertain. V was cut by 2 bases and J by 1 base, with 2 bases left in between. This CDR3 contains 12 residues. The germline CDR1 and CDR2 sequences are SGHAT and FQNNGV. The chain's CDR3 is CASSLWNTEAFF. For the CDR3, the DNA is TGTGCCAGCAGCTTATGGAACACTGAAGCTTTCTTT.

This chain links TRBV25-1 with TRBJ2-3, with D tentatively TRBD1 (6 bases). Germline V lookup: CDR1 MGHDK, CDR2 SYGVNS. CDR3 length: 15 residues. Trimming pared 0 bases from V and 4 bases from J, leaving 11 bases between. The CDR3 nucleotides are TGTGCCAGCAGTGAATATGGCAGGGGCCCAGATACGCAGTATTTT. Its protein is CASSEYGRGPDTQYF.

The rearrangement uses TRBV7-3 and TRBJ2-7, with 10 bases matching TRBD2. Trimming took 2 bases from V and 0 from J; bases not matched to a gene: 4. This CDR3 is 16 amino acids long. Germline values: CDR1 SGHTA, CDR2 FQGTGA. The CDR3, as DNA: TGTGCCAGCAGCTTATGGACTAGCGGAAGCTCCTACGAGCAGTACTTC. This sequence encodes CASSLWTSGSSYEQYF.

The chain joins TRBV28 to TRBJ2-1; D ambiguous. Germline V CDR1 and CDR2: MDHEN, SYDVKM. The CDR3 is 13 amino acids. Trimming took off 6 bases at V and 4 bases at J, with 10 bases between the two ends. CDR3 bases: TGTGCCAGCAGCGGAGACACATACAATGAGCAGTTCTTC. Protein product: CASSGDTYNEQFF.

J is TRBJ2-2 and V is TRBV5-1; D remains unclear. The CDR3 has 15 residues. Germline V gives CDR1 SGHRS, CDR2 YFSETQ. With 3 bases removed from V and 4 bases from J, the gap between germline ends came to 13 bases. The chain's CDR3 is CASSYRQMGTGELFF. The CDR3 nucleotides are TGCGCCAGCAGCTACCGGCAGATGGGCACCGGGGAGCTGTTTTTT.